Presented here are 8 T cell receptor beta chains from one specimen sequenced in a study of blood T cells in healthy people across ages. Primers used in a second PCR of about 7 to 11 cycles were a sample-barcoded 5' primer and a J-beta primer mix. TCRdb re-derived calls from the 5' RACE reads in MiXCR, one entry per CDR3 protein. The sample lists more than 600,000 distinct CDR3 sequences, approximately 25% occurring once. The same data also went into a second study, on T cells of mothers and their children.

Sequencing was performed on blood. These receptors all stem from a boy aged 10-17 years in good health.

This clonotype was counted only a few times. This chain joins TRBV7-8 and TRBJ1-6; tentatively, D is TRBD1 (6 bases). The CDR3 is 15 amino acids. V was cut by 2 bases and J by 6 bases, with 11 bases left in between. CDR1 is SGHVS and CDR2 is FQNEAQ in the germline V gene. Here the CDR3 reads CASSLLKGGNSPLHF. The DNA for the CDR3 is TGTGCCAGCAGCTTATTGAAAGGGGGTAATTCACCCCTCCACTTT.

This clonotype was observed a handful of times. V and J are TRBV7-2 and TRBJ1-5, with unresolved D. The length of the CDR3 is 13 residues. Per germline, CDR1 SGHTA and CDR2 FQGNSA. With 3 bases removed from V and 4 bases from J, the gap between germline ends came to 7 bases. The CDR3 region has the DNA TGTGCCAGCAGCTTTTTCCTAAATCAGCCCCAGCATTTT. Translating gives CASSFFLNQPQHF.

The CDR3 region has the DNA TGCGCCAGCAGCCAAGATGGGGGGGCCTCTGGAAACACCATATATTTT. Its translation is CASSQDGGASGNTIYF. The chain carries TRBV4-3 and TRBJ1-3, with a tentative D call TRBD1 (6 bases). The V end lost 0 bases, the J end lost 0 bases, and 9 bases lay between the germline ends. The CDR3 spans 16 residues. The V gene's germline CDR1 is LGHNA and CDR2 YSLEER.

The J gene is TRBJ1-2, the V gene TRBV7-2, with D hard to call. The germline V gene has CDR1 SGHTA and CDR2 FQGNSA. Between the trimmed V and J ends, which lost 5 bases and 8 bases, there was a span of 15 bases. The CDR3 spans 13 residues. CDR3 DNA sequence: TGTGCCAGCAGCGGAGGAACATCCGGGGGCTACACCTTC. It yields the protein CASSGGTSGGYTF.

CDR3 DNA sequence: TGTGCCAGCAGTTTGACCCGAGCGGGGCCTTACAATGAGCAGTTCTTC. It yields the protein CASSLTRAGPYNEQFF. The chain joins TRBV28 to TRBJ2-1, with 7 positions matching TRBD2. Per germline, CDR1 MDHEN and CDR2 SYDVKM. The V gene end was trimmed by 3 bases and the J gene end by 4 bases; junction bases not matched to a gene: 9. The CDR3 consists of 16 residues.

The chain couples TRBV20-1 to TRBJ1-6, with D uncertain. CDR3 length: 15 amino acids. Germline CDR1 reads DFQATT; CDR2 reads SNEGSKA (reference sequence). The V end was cut by 3 bases, the J end by 6 bases, with 15 bases between. DNA of the CDR3: TGCAGTGCTAGGCGGCAGTGGGTACCTAATTCACCCCTCCACTTT. Translation gives CSARRQWVPNSPLHF.

This clonotype was counted between two and nine times. The V call is TRBV12-3 or TRBV12-4, the J call TRBJ1-3; D is perhaps TRBD1 (5 bases). Between the trimmed V and J ends, which lost 6 bases and 0 bases, there was a span of 12 bases. The CDR3 sequence is 15 residues long. The CDR3 region is CASRNQGSSGNTIYF. The CDR3 region has the DNA TGTGCCAGCAGAAACCAGGGCTCCTCTGGAAACACCATATATTTT.

This clonotype was observed a handful of times. The chain couples TRBV27 to TRBJ2-1; no definite D call. The tail of the sequence fits TRBJ2-7 better, so the J call may be wrong. The CDR3 consists of 13 residues. Germline CDR1 is MNHEY and CDR2 is SMNVEV (reference sequence). CDR3 in DNA: TGTGCCAGCAGTTTAATCGGTGACTACGAGCAGTACTTC. Its protein is CASSLIGDYEQYF.